This T cell receptor (beta chain) derives from a study of regulatory T cells in long-lasting Graves disease (dated by TCRdb to the early 2020s). Turning to the overall study: Antithyroid drugs had been taken for less than 3 months by newly diagnosed Graves' disease patients. Persistent Graves' disease patients were compared with newly diagnosed Graves' disease patients by peripheral blood TCR sequencing and RNA sequencing. The study took place in China and was registered as a clinical trial. A total of 35 or so samples underwent TCR sequencing: 13 from persistent and some 20 from newly diagnosed Graves' disease patients.

The CDR3, from cysteine to phenylalanine, totals 16 residues. Left in the record is the CDR3 DNA by itself, 48 bases read in frame from the first base. V is shortened by 1 base, J by 1 base, and the region joining them spans 11 bases. From a lookup of the germline V gene, CDR1 and CDR2 are MGHRA and YSYEKL. Of note for this clonotype: Its antigen specificity is not known. It has no much larger one-base neighbor in the sample; base qualities were not kept.

Overall results and qualifications from the work: Persistent disease showed preferential use of TRBV28, TRBJ1-2 and TRBJ2-5, whereas newly diagnosed disease favored TRBV20-1 and TRBJ2-1. Peripheral blood alone was examined, since thyroid tissue, which constituted the primary lesion, could not be accessed. Lower TCR Shannon entropy and fewer highly expanded clones were observed in persistent Graves' disease patients than in newly diagnosed patients, which suggested clonal expansion. More public clonotypes were shared among persistent patients (roughly 2,700) than among newly diagnosed patients (more than 900). The authors acknowledged the small sample size as a limitation that may reduce accuracy. Only the TCR beta chain was sequenced and analyzed.

The library was produced with multiplex PCR. TCRdb records Illumina HiSeq 4000 as the sequencer. iRepertoire HTBI primers and Arm-PCR amplification of CDR3 regions were used to construct TCR beta libraries. PCR products were gel purified before sequencing. As for the authors' bioinformatics: Gene usage analysis of CDR3 amino acid clonotypes used the roughly 60 TRBV and around 13 TRBJ segments found across samples. COPE and FqMerger were used to merge filtered high-quality paired reads into contigs. BLAST was used to align contigs to IMGT TRBV, TRBD and TRBJ reference genes, with CDR3 defined following IMGT. Any clonotype with a frequency above 0.1% was classified as a highly expanded clone. Repertoire diversity was measured by Shannon entropy, and V-J evenness by the Gini coefficient. Public clonotypes were defined as clonotypes shared by more than one individual. Starting from the raw public reads, TCRdb applied fastp trimming at Q25, assembled clones with MiXCR and retained in-frame beta chains. Identical CDR3 protein sequences are pooled into one entry, listed with their most common genes and DNA. These V and J calls originate from TCRdb's pipeline instead of the authors' own analysis. The sample table shows approximately 250,000 distinct CDR3 sequences, and about 17% are seen once. The top ten clones comprise around 20% of the sample.

The time point label here, explained by the study, means: newly diagnosed GD, antithyroid drugs for less than 3 months. For both TCR sequencing and RNA sequencing, RNA was extracted from PBMCs using TRIzol. The diagnosis of Graves' disease was made according to American Thyroid Association guidelines. Recruitment of patients was carried out at an endocrinology department in Xi'an, China. From each patient, 8 to 10 milliliters of peripheral blood was collected into an EDTA anticoagulant tube. Ficoll Paque Plus density gradient separation was used to isolate PBMCs, and no further T cell sorting was done. An Agilent 2100 Bioanalyzer and agarose gel were used to check RNA quality, while a NanoDrop 2000 measured RNA concentration.

Recombination linked TRBV4-1 to TRBJ1-5; TRBD1 is a possible D gene, resting on 6 matching bases. The source of this sequence is a female donor with Graves disease. The source was peripheral blood mononuclear cells (PBMCs), collected at new diagnosis, from a patient treated with antithyroid drugs. At the DNA level, the sequence is TGCGCCAGCAGCCAAGGAGGGGGTGGGAGCAATCAGCCCCAGCATTTT. Its amino acids are CASSQGGGGSNQPQHF.